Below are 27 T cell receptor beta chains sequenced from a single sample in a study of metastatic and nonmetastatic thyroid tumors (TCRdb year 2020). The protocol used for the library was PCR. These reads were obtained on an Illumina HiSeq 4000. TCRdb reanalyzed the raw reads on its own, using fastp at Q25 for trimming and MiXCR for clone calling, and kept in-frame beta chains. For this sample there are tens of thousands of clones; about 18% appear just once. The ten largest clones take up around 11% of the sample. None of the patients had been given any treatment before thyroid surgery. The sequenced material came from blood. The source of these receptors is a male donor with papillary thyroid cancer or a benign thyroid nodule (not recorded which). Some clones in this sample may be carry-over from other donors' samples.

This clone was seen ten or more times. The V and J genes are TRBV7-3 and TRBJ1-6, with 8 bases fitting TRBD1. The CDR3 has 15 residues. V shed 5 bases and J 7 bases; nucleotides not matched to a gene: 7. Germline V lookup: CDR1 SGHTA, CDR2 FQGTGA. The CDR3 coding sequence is TGTGCCAGCAGCGCGACAGGGGCGATCAATTCACCCCTCCACTTT. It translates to CASSATGAINSPLHF.

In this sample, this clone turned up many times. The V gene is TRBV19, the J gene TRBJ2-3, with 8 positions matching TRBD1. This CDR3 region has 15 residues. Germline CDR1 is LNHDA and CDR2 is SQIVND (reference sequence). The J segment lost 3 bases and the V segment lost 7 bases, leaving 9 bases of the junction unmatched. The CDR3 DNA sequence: TGTGCCAGTATCCCCGGACAGGGCAGGACAGATACGCAGTATTTT. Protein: CASIPGQGRTDTQYF.

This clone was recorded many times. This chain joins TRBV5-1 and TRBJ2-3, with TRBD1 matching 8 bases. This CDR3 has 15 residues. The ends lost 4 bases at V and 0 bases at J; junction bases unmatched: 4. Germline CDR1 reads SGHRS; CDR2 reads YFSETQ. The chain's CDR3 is CASSVGQGSTDTQYF. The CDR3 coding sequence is TGCGCCAGCAGCGTCGGACAGGGAAGCACAGATACGCAGTATTTT.

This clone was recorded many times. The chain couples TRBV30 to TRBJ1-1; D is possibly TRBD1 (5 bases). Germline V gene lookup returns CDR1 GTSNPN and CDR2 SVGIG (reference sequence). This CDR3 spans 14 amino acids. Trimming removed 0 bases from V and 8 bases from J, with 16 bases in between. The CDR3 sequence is CAWSVLGALGEAFF. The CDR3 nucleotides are TGTGCCTGGAGTGTACTAGGGGCCTTGGGAGAAGCTTTCTTT.

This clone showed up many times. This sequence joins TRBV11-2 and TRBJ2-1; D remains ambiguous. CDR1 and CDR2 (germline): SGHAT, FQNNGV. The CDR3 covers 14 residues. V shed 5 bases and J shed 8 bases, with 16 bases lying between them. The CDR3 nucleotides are TGTGCCAGCAGCCCCCGTCGGCTAGATGATGAGCAGTTCTTC. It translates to CASSPRRLDDEQFF.

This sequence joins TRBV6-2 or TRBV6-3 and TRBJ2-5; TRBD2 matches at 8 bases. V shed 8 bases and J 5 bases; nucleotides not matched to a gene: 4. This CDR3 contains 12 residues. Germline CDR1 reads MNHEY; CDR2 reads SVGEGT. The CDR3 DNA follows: TGTGCCAGCCGTTCTAGCGGGGAGACCCAGTACTTC. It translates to CASRSSGETQYF.

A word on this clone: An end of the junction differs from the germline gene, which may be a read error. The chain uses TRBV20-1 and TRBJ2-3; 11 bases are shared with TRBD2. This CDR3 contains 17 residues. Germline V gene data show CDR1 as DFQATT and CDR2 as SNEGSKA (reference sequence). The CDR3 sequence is CSAIDPRLAGSTYTQYF. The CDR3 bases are TGCAGTGCTATTGATCCGCGACTAGCGGGAAGCACATATACGCAGTATTTT.

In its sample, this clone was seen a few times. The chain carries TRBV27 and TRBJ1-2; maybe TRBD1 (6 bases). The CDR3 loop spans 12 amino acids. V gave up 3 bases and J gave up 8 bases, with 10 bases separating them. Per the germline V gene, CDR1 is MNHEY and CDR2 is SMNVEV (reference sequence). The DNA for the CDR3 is TGTGCCAGCAGTTTCCTTACAGGGGGCTACACCTTC. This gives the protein CASSFLTGGYTF.

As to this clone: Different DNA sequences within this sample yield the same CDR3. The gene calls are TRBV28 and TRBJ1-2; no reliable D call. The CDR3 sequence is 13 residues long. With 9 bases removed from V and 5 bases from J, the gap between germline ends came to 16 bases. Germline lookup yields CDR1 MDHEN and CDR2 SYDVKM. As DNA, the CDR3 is TGTGCCAGTGCAAGTGGAGGGCGATATGGCTACACCTTC. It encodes CASASGGRYGYTF.

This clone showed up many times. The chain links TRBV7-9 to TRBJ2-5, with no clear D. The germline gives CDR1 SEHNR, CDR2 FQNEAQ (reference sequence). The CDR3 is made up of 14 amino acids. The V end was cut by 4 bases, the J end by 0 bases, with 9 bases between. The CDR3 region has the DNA TGTGCCAGCAGCTATCCGACCTACCAAGAGACCCAGTACTTC. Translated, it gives CASSYPTYQETQYF.

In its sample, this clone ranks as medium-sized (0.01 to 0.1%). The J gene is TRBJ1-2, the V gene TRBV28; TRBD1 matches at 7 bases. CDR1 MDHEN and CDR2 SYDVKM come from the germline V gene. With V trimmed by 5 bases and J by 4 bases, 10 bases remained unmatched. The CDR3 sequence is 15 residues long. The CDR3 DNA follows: TGTGCCAGCAGTCCTAGACAGGGTGGCTCCTATGGCTACACCTTC. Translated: CASSPRQGGSYGYTF.

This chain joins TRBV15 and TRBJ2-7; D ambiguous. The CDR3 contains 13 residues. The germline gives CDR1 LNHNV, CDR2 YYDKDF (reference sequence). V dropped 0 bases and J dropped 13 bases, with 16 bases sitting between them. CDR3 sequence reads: CATSRDLKETHYF. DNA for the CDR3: TGTGCCACCAGCAGAGATCTCAAGGAGACCCATTACTTC.

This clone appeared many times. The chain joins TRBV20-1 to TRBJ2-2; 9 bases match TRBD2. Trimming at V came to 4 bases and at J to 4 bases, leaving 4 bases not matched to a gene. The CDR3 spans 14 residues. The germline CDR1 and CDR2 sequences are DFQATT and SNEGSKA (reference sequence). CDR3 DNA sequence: TGCAGTGCTAAGAGCGGGGGGATCACCGGGGAGCTGTTTTTT. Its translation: CSAKSGGITGELFF.

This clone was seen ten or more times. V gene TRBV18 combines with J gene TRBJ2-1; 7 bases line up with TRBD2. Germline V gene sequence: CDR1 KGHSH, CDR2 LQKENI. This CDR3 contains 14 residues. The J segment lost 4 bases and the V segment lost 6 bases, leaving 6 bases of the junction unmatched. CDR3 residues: CASSRSSGYNEQFF. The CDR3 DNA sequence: TGTGCCAGCTCCCGATCTAGCGGATACAATGAGCAGTTCTTC.

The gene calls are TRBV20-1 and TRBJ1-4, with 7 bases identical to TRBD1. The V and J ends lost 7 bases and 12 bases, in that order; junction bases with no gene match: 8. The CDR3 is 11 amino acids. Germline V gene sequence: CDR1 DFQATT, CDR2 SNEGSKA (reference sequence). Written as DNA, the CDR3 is TGCAGTGATAGTCGACAGGGTGAACTGTTTTTT. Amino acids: CSDSRQGELFF.

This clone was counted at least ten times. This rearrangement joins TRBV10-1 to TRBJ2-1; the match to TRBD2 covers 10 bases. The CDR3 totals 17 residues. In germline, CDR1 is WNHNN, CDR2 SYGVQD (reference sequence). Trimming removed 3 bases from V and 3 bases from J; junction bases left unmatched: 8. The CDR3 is CASSDSIAGGYYNEQFF. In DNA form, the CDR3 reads TGCGCCAGCAGTGACTCAATAGCGGGGGGATACTACAATGAGCAGTTCTTC.

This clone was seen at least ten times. The CDR3: CASRRTANTGELFF. The CDR3 DNA follows: TGTGCCAGCAGGCGGACAGCGAACACCGGGGAGCTGTTTTTT. The chain uses TRBV12-3 or TRBV12-4 and TRBJ2-2, with TRBD1 as a possible D gene (6 bases). The V and J ends lost 6 bases and 0 bases respectively, with 8 bases between them. This CDR3 region has 14 residues.

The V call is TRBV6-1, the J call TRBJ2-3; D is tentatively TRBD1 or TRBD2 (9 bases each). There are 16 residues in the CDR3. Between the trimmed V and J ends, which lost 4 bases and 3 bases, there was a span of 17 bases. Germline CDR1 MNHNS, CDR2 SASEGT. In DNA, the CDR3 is TGTGCCAGCAGTGTGACTAGCGGACAGGGGACAGATACGCAGTATTTT. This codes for CASSVTSGQGTDTQYF.

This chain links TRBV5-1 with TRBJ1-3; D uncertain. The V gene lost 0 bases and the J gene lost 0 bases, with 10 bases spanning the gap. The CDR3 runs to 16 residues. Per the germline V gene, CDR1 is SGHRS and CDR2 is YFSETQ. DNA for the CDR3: TGCGCCAGCAGCTTGGGCCCGGTGAGCTCTGGAAACACCATATATTTT. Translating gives CASSLGPVSSGNTIYF.

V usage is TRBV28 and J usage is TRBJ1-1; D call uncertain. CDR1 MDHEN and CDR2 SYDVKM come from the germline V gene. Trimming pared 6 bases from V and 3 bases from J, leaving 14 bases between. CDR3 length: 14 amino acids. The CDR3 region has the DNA TGTGCCAGCAGCCGCCATTGTGGGCACACTGAAGCTTTCTTT. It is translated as CASSRHCGHTEAFF.

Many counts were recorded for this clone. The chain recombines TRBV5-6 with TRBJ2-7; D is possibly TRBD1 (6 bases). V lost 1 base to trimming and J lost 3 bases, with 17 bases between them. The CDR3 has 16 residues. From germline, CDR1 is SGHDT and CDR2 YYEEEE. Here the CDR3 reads CASSLRLGRQDYEQYF. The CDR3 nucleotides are TGTGCCAGCAGCTTGCGTCTAGGTCGACAGGACTACGAGCAGTACTTC. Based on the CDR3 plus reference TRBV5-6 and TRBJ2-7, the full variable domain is DAGVTQSPTHLIKTRGQQVTLRCSPKSGHDTVSWYQQALGQGPQFIFQYYEEEERQRGNFPDRFSGHQFPNYSSELNVNALLLGDSALYLCASSLRLGRQDYEQYFGPGTRLTVT.

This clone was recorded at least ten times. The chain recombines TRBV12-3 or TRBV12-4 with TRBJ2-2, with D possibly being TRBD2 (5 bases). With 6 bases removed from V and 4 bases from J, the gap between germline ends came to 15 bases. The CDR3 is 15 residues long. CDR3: CASSPERIRTGELFF. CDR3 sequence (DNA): TGTGCCAGCAGCCCAGAGCGGATCCGCACCGGGGAGCTGTTTTTT.

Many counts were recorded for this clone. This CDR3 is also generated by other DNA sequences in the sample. The CDR3 here is CSAPIWTANYGYTF. The DNA of the CDR3 is TGCAGTGCCCCGATCTGGACGGCGAACTATGGCTACACCTTC. The chain couples TRBV20-1 to TRBJ1-2; D remains ambiguous. This CDR3 has 14 residues. Per germline, CDR1 DFQATT and CDR2 SNEGSKA (reference sequence). Trimming took 6 bases from V and 2 from J, leaving 16 bases between them.

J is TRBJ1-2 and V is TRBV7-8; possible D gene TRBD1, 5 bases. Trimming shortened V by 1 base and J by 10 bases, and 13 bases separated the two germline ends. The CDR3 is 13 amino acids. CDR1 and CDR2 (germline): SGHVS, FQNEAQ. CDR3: CASSLGREGVYTF. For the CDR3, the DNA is TGTGCCAGCAGCTTAGGCAGGGAGGGAGTCTACACCTTC.

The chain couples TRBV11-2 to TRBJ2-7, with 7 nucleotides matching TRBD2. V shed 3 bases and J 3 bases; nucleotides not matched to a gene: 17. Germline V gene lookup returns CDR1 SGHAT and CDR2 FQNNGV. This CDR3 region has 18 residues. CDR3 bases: TGTGCCAGCAGCTTTAAGGCGGGAGAACTCCCGAGGTTCTACGAGCAGTACTTC. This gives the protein CASSFKAGELPRFYEQYF.

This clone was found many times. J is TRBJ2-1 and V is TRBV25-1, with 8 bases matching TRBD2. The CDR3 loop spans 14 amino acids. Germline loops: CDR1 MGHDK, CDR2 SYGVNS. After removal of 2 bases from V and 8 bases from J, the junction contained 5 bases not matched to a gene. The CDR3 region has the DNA TGTGCCAGCAGTGAACCGGGAGGGTTAGATGAGCAGTTCTTC. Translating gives CASSEPGGLDEQFF.

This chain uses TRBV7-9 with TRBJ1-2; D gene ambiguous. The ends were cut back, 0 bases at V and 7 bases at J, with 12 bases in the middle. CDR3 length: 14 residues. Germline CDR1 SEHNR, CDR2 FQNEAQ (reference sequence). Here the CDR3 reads CASSLADVSSGYTF. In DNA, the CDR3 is TGTGCCAGCAGCTTAGCTGACGTGAGTAGTGGCTACACCTTC. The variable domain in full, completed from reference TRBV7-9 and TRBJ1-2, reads DTGVSQNPRHKITKRGQNVTFRCDPISEHNRLYWYRQTLGQGPEFLTYFQNEAQLEKSRLLSDRFSAERPKGSFSTLEIQRTEQGDSAMYLCASSLADVSSGYTFGSGTRLTVV.